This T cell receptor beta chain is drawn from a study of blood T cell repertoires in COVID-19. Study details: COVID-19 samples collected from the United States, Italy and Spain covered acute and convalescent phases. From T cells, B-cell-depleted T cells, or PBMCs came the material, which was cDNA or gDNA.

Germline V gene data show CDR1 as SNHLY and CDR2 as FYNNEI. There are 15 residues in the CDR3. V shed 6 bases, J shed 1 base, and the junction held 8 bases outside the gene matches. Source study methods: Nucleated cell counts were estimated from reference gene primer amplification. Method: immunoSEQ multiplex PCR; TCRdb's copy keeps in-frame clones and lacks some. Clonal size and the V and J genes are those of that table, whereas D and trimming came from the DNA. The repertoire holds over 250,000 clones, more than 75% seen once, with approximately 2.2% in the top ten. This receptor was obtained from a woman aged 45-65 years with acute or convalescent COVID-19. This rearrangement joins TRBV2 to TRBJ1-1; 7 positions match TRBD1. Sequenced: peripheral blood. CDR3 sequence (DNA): TGTGCCAGCAGGATTAGGGACAGCGGGAACACTGAAGCTTTCTTT. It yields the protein CASRIRDSGNTEAFF.